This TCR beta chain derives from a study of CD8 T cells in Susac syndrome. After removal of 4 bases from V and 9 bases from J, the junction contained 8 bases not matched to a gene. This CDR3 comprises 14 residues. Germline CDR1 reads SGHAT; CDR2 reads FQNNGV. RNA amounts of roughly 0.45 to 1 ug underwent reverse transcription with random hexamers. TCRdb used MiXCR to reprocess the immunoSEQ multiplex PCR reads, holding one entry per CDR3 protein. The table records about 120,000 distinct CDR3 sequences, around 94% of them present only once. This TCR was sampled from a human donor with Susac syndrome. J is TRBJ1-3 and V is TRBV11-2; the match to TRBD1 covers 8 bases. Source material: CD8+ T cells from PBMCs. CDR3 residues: CASSSSQGTGTIYF. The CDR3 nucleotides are TGTGCCAGCAGCTCATCACAGGGGACAGGCACCATATATTTT.